This is a list of T cell receptor beta chains from one sample in a study of cytomegalovirus exposure and HLA in healthy donors. Sequencing used immunoSEQ multiplex PCR; TCRdb keeps in-frame clones, though not all of them. The sample holds 30,000 to 35,000 clones; 70% to 85% are singletons and the top ten take around 3.6%. Sequencing was carried out using PBMCs. The receptors originated from a woman aged 18-29 years in good health and CMV-seronegative. Both conserved end residues are part of each CDR3. Each record gives: D gene, J gene, clone size, V gene, CDR3 protein, CDR3 DNA. A D gene is named only where the DNA matches it firmly. Only part of the rows carry a size: once, few, many, or a class if the clone is expanded.

. TRBJ1-2 few TRBV11-1 CASTEQANYGYTF TGTGCCAGCACCGAACAGGCGAACTATGGCTACACCTTC
TRBD2 TRBJ2-5 . TRBV6-5 CASSLLAGGQETQYF TGTGCCAGCAGCCTACTAGCGGGGGGACAAGAGACCCAGTACTTC
TRBD2 TRBJ2-2 . TRBV7-2 CASSLGIAGGITGELFF TGTGCCAGCAGCTTAGGAATAGCGGGAGGGATCACCGGGGAGCTGTTTTTT
. TRBJ1-5 . TRBV27 CATHAWGVGQPQHF TGTGCCACCCATGCTTGGGGGGTAGGGCAGCCCCAGCATTTT
. TRBJ2-5 once TRBV11-2 CASRGQETQYF TGTGCATCCCGGGGACAAGAGACCCAGTACTTC
. TRBJ2-7 . TRBV13 CASSPRGYEQYF TGTGCCAGCAGCCCTAGGGGTTACGAGCAGTACTTC
. TRBJ1-6 . TRBV5-1 CASSATGRGLLHF TGCGCCAGCAGCGCAACAGGGAGGGGTTTACTCCACTTT
TRBD2 TRBJ2-7 . TRBV14 CASSQPLAGPYEQYF TGTGCCAGCAGCCAGCCCCTAGCGGGGCCCTACGAGCAGTACTTC
. TRBJ1-1 . TRBV11-2 CASSLFRGGGRVNTEAFF TGTGCCAGCAGCTTATTTCGCGGGGGAGGACGGGTGAACACTGAAGCTTTCTTT
. TRBJ1-1 . TRBV19 CASRRTAGEPQAFF TGTGCCAGTAGACGGACAGCGGGAGAGCCACAAGCTTTCTTT
. TRBJ1-3 . TRBV28 CASIGQPYSGNTIYF TGTGCCAGCATAGGACAGCCTTACTCTGGAAACACCATATATTTT
. TRBJ2-2 . TRBV11-3 CASSLDVGRTGELFF TGTGCCAGCAGCTTAGATGTGGGGAGAACCGGGGAGCTGTTTTTT
. TRBJ1-5 . TRBV4-3 CASSQDRGSNQPQHF TGCGCCAGCAGCCAAGATCGAGGTAGCAATCAGCCCCAGCATTTT
TRBD2 TRBJ2-6 . TRBV7-3 CASSLSSGRSGANVLPF TGTGCCAGCAGCTTATCTAGCGGGCGCTCTGGGGCCAACGTCCTGCCTTTC